The rows below give T cell receptor beta chains drawn from one sample of a study of CD8 T cells in Susac syndrome. TCRdb called the immunoSEQ multiplex PCR reads again in MiXCR, with one record for every CDR3 protein. Of a few hundred thousand distinct CDR3 sequences listed, 95% are singletons. Source material: CD4+ T cells from PBMCs. These receptors were taken from a human donor with multiple sclerosis. The CDR3 runs from the conserved cysteine through the conserved F or W. Each record gives: D gene, V gene, clone size, J gene, CDR3 protein, CDR3 DNA. The D gene is left open where the match is weak. A row's size may be missing; if present it is once, few, many or a size class.

>NA|TRBV20-1|NA|TRBJ2-7
CSAEAQSSIEQYF
TGCAGTGCTGAGGCCCAATCTAGCATCGAGCAGTACTTC
>NA|TRBV7-8|NA|TRBJ2-3
CASSARGQFTDTQYF
TGTGCCAGCAGCGCCCGGGGCCAGTTTACAGATACGCAGTATTTT
>NA|TRBV29-1|NA|TRBJ1-1
CSVYRPLGSEAFF
TGCAGCGTTTACAGGCCTTTGGGGTCTGAAGCTTTCTTT
>NA|TRBV12-3/TRBV12-4|once|TRBJ1-5
CASSLGGASPPNQPQHF
TGTGCCAGCAGTTTGGGTGGGGCCAGCCCCCCCAATCAGCCCCAGCATTTT
>TRBD1|TRBV27|once|TRBJ2-2
CASSAYTGGNTGELFF
TGTGCCAGCAGTGCTTACACAGGGGGGAACACCGGGGAGCTGTTTTTT
>NA|TRBV30|NA|TRBJ2-5
CAWTSSGPGTQYF
TGTGCCTGGACTTCCTCGGGGCCGGGGACCCAGTACTTC
>NA|TRBV29-1|NA|TRBJ1-1
CSAGVGGNTEAFF
TGCAGCGCTGGAGTGGGGGGAAACACTGAAGCTTTCTTT
>NA|TRBV1|NA|TRBJ1-1
CTSDHNTEAFF
TGCACCAGCGACCATAACACTGAAGCTTTCTTT
>TRBD2|TRBV29-1|NA|TRBJ2-3
CSVGLERGPTDTQYF
TGCAGCGTTGGACTGGAGCGGGGGCCCACAGATACGCAGTATTTT
>TRBD2|TRBV20-1|NA|TRBJ2-7
CSVPSTAGGRYEQYF
TGCAGTGTCCCGTCCACAGCGGGGGGTCGCTACGAGCAGTACTTC
>NA|TRBV7-9|NA|TRBJ2-3
CASSLPPPPDTQYF
TGTGCCAGCAGCTTACCCCCACCTCCAGATACGCAGTATTTT
>NA|TRBV18|NA|TRBJ1-4
CASSPRGTNEKLFF
TGTGCCAGCTCACCACGGGGGACTAATGAAAAACTGTTTTTT
>TRBD2|TRBV10-3|NA|TRBJ2-1
CAISVAGSYNEQFF
TGTGCCATCAGTGTAGCGGGCTCCTACAATGAGCAGTTCTTC
>NA|TRBV21-1|once|TRBJ1-2
CASSKWADRVRGYTF
TGTGCCAGCAGCAAATGGGCAGACAGGGTTCGTGGCTACACCTTC
>NA|TRBV9|NA|TRBJ1-2
CASSVGGEGFYGYTF
TGTGCCAGCAGCGTAGGCGGGGAGGGGTTCTATGGCTACACCTTC
>NA|TRBV20-1|NA|TRBJ2-5
CSARRGLQTQYF
TGCAGTGCTCGCCGGGGATTACAGACCCAGTACTTC
>NA|TRBV29-1|NA|TRBJ2-6
CSVPAAGANVLTF
TGCAGCGTACCAGCAGCTGGGGCCAACGTCCTGACTTTC
>TRBD2|TRBV20-1|NA|TRBJ2-5
CSASWLAGKETQYF
TGCAGTGCTAGTTGGCTAGCGGGGAAAGAGACCCAGTACTTC
>NA|TRBV9|NA|TRBJ2-3
CASSAAPSSTDTQYF
TGTGCCAGCAGCGCGGCCCCCTCATCGACAGATACGCAGTATTTT
>NA|TRBV30|NA|TRBJ2-3
CAWSRGGYTQYF
TGTGCCTGGAGTAGGGGAGGATATACGCAGTATTTT
>TRBD1|TRBV23-1|NA|TRBJ2-7
CASSQSLPGQGRYEQYF
TGCGCCAGCAGTCAATCCCTACCGGGACAGGGGAGGTACGAGCAGTACTTC
>NA|TRBV3-1|NA|TRBJ1-1
CASSPQEGSTEAFF
TGTGCCAGCAGCCCACAAGAGGGTAGCACTGAAGCTTTCTTT
>NA|TRBV20-1|NA|TRBJ2-6
CSAALTNSGANVLTF
TGCAGTGCTGCCCTAACCAACTCTGGGGCCAACGTCCTGACTTTC
>TRBD2|TRBV20-1|NA|TRBJ2-4
CSAALLGGGTKNIQYF
TGCAGTGCTGCCCTCTTGGGCGGGGGAACCAAAAACATTCAGTACTTC
>TRBD1|TRBV12-3/TRBV12-4|NA|TRBJ1-2
CASSRRTGQDHGYTF
TGTGCCAGCAGTCGACGAACGGGACAGGATCATGGCTACACCTTC
>NA|TRBV20-1|NA|TRBJ1-4
CSASERDEKLFF
TGCAGTGCTAGTGAGAGGGATGAAAAACTGTTTTTT
>NA|TRBV2|NA|TRBJ1-6
CASKGGANSPLHF
TGTGCCAGCAAAGGGGGAGCCAATTCACCCCTCCACTTT
>TRBD2|TRBV6-6|NA|TRBJ2-5
CASNYGGEETQYF
TGTGCCAGCAACTATGGGGGGGAAGAGACCCAGTACTTC
>TRBD1|TRBV14|NA|TRBJ1-3
CASSLPGQLRNTIYF
TGTGCCAGCAGCCTCCCGGGACAGCTAAGAAACACCATATATTTT
>NA|TRBV29-1|NA|TRBJ1-2
CSVGGNGYTF
TGCAGCGTTGGGGGTAATGGCTACACCTTC
>NA|TRBV23-1|NA|TRBJ2-1
CASGRTSNNEQFF
TGCGCCAGCGGGAGAACTAGCAACAATGAGCAGTTCTTC
>NA|TRBV29-1|NA|TRBJ1-1
CSVEGGPEAFF
TGCAGCGTTGAAGGTGGTCCTGAAGCTTTCTTT
>NA|TRBV7-2|NA|TRBJ2-7
CASSLSRDHEQYF
TGTGCCAGCAGCTTATCCAGGGACCACGAGCAGTACTTC
>NA|TRBV5-1|NA|TRBJ1-1
CASSLAQDSEAFF
TGCGCCAGCAGCTTGGCACAGGACTCTGAAGCTTTCTTT
>TRBD1|TRBV20-1|NA|TRBJ1-6
CSARGQGGSPLHF
TGCAGTGCTAGAGGACAGGGAGGATCACCCCTCCACTTT
>NA|TRBV18|NA|TRBJ1-1
CASSPGWGNTEAFF
TGTGCCAGCTCCCCAGGGTGGGGGAACACTGAAGCTTTCTTT
>NA|TRBV2|once|TRBJ2-7
CASKAQGWDEQYF
TGTGCCAGCAAGGCACAAGGCTGGGACGAGCAGTACTTC
>NA|TRBV29-1|few|TRBJ2-3
CSVGGGTDTQYF
TGCAGTGTGGGGGGAGGCACAGATACGCAGTATTTT
>NA|TRBV27|NA|TRBJ1-6
CASSLYEGPSLNSPLHF
TGTGCCAGCAGTTTATATGAGGGGCCCTCCCTTAATTCACCCCTCCACTTT
>NA|TRBV9|NA|TRBJ1-5
CASSPWAGSNQPQHF
TGTGCCAGCAGCCCCTGGGCAGGGAGCAATCAGCCCCAGCATTTT
>TRBD1|TRBV20-1|NA|TRBJ1-5
CSAREQTGDQPQHF
TGCAGTGCTAGAGAGCAGACAGGGGATCAGCCCCAGCATTTT
>NA|TRBV4-1|NA|TRBJ1-2
CASSHPVQGLNYGYTF
TGCGCCAGCAGCCACCCTGTCCAGGGTCTTAACTATGGCTACACCTTC
>NA|TRBV20-1|NA|TRBJ2-1
CSAREGINEQFF
TGCAGTGCTAGAGAAGGTATCAATGAGCAGTTCTTC
>NA|TRBV11-2|NA|TRBJ2-1
CASSNSTGQYNEQFF
TGTGCCAGCAGCAATAGCACGGGCCAATACAATGAGCAGTTCTTC
>NA|TRBV7-9|once|TRBJ2-7
CASSPQDSAYEQYF
TGTGCCAGCAGCCCTCAGGACAGCGCCTACGAGCAGTACTTC